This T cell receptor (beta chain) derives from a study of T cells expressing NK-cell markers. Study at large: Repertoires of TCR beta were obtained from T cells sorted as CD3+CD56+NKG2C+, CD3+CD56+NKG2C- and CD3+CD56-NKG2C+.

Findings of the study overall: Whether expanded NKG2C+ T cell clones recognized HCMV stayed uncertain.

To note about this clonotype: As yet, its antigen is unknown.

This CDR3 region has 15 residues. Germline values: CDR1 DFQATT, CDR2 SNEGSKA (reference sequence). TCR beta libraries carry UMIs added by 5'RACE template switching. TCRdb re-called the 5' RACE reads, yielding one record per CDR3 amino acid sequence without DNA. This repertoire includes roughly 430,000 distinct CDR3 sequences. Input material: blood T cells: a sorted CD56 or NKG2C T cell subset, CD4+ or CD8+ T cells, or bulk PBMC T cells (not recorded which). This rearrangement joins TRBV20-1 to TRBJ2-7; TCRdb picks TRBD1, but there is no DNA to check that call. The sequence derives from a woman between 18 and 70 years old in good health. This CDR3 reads CSARAIGAASHEQYF.